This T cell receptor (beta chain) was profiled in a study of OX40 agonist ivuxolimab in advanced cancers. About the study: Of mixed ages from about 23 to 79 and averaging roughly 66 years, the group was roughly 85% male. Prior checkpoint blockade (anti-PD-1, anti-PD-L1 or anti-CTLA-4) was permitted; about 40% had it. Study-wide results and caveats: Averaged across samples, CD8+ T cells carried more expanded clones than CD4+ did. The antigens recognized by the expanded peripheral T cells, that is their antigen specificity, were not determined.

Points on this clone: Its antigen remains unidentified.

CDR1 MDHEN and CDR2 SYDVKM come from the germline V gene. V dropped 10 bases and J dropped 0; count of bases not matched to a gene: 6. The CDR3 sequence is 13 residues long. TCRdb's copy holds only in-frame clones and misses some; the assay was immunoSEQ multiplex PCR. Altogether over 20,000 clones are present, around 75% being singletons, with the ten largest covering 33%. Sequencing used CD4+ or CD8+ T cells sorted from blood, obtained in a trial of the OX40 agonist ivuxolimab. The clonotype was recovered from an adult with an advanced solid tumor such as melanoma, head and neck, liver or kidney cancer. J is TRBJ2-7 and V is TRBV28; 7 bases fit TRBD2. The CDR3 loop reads CATHRDYSYEQYF. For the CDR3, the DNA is TGTGCCACCCACCGGGACTACTCCTACGAGCAGTACTTC. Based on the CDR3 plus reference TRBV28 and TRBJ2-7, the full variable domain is DVKVTQSSRYLVKRTGEKVFLECVQDMDHENMFWYRQDPGLGLRLIYFSYDVKMKEKGDIPEGYSVSREKKERFSLILESASTNQTSMYLCATHRDYSYEQYFGPGTRLTVT.